Each of the 29 T cell receptor beta chains below was sequenced from the same sample in a study of monozygotic twins with inflammatory bowel disease. Reprocessing the 5' RACE reads, TCRdb reports a single entry for every CDR3 protein and omits DNA. The sample table sets out around 380,000 distinct CDR3 sequences. Sample: blood. These receptors were obtained from a human donor with ulcerative colitis or Crohn's disease, or a healthy co-twin of an affected twin (not recorded which).

The genes are TRBV5-1 and TRBJ2-5; with no DNA, the TCRdb D assignment of TRBD2 cannot be verified. Germline-derived CDR1 and CDR2 are SGHRS and YFSETQ. This CDR3 spans 16 amino acids. CDR3 sequence: CASSLRPSGSGETQYF.

The rearrangement joins TRBV5-1 to TRBJ2-5; TCRdb proposes TRBD1, but this gene call is untestable without DNA. The V gene's germline CDR1 is SGHRS and CDR2 YFSETQ. CDR3 length: 14 residues. The CDR3 loop reads CASSLAGIGETQYF.

The V gene is TRBV5-1, the J gene TRBJ2-7; TCRdb picks TRBD1, but there is no DNA to check that call. The CDR3 spans 15 residues. The germline gives CDR1 SGHRS, CDR2 YFSETQ. The CDR3 region is CASSQADRVFGEQYF.

The V gene is TRBV5-1, the J gene TRBJ1-3. The CDR3 loop spans 16 amino acids. Germline-derived CDR1 and CDR2 are SGHRS and YFSETQ. This CDR3 reads CASSLSGTDSGNTIYF.

The genes are TRBV20-1 and TRBJ1-4; TCRdb's D gene call, TRBD1, goes unchecked for lack of DNA. The CDR3 runs to 13 residues. Germline V gene sequence: CDR1 DFQATT, CDR2 SNEGSKA (reference sequence). The chain's CDR3 is CSARGQFNEKLFF.

The CDR3: CAFDRGRDGYTF. V is TRBV30 and J is TRBJ1-2; without DNA, the TCRdb call of TRBD1 cannot be checked. CDR3 size: 12 residues. Germline loops: CDR1 GTSNPN, CDR2 SVGIG (reference sequence).

This chain uses TRBV7-9 with TRBJ2-3; checking the TCRdb D call of TRBD2 is not possible without DNA. This CDR3 has 15 residues. Germline-derived CDR1 and CDR2 are SEHNR and FQNEAQ (reference sequence). This CDR3 reads CASSRGLADTDTQYF. Full variable domain (rest looked up from reference TRBV7-9 and TRBJ2-3): DTGVSQNPRHKITKRGQNVTFRCDPISEHNRLYWYRQTLGQGPEFLTYFQNEAQLEKSRLLSDRFSAERPKGSFSTLEIQRTEQGDSAMYLCASSRGLADTDTQYFGPGTRLTVL.

The CDR3 spells CASSARAHYEQYF. The chain has TRBV7-2 and TRBJ2-7; TCRdb calls TRBD2, which cannot be checked without DNA. Germline-derived CDR1 and CDR2 are SGHTA and FQGNSA. The CDR3 runs to 13 residues.

The genes are TRBV29-1 and TRBJ2-2; TCRdb selects TRBD1, and the lack of DNA leaves this call unchecked. The CDR3 length is 15 residues. Germline CDR1 SQVTM, CDR2 ANQGSEA. CDR3 region: CSVQGRLGDTGELFF.

The chain is built from TRBV5-1 and TRBJ2-1; TCRdb designates TRBD2, a call that cannot be tested without DNA. The germline gives CDR1 SGHRS, CDR2 YFSETQ. This CDR3 region has 13 residues. This CDR3 reads CASSSGDIGEQFF.

This chain links TRBV11-2 with TRBJ2-1. Germline CDR1 SGHAT, CDR2 FQNNGV. This CDR3 contains 17 residues. The CDR3 here is CASSLDRGSSSYNEQFF. Full variable domain (remainder filled in from reference TRBV11-2 and TRBJ2-1): EAGVAQSPRYKIIEKRQSVAFWCNPISGHATLYWYQQILGQGPKLLIQFQNNGVVDDSQLPKDRFSAERLKGVDSTLKIQPAKLEDSAVYLCASSLDRGSSSYNEQFFGPGTRLTVL.

This chain uses TRBV11-2 with TRBJ2-2; lacking DNA, the TRBD1 call made by TCRdb goes unchecked. Germline V CDR1 and CDR2: SGHAT, FQNNGV. This CDR3 spans 16 amino acids. Here the CDR3 reads CASSHKAGRNTGELFF. Full variable domain (rest looked up from reference TRBV11-2 and TRBJ2-2): EAGVAQSPRYKIIEKRQSVAFWCNPISGHATLYWYQQILGQGPKLLIQFQNNGVVDDSQLPKDRFSAERLKGVDSTLKIQPAKLEDSAVYLCASSHKAGRNTGELFFGEGSRLTVL.

The chain uses TRBV29-1 and TRBJ2-2. CDR1 is SQVTM, CDR2 ANQGSEA, per germline. The CDR3 is made up of 12 amino acids. CDR3 protein: CSTSKNTGELFF.

This CDR3 reads CASSHEGTETQYF. This chain connects TRBV4-2 to TRBJ2-5. Germline CDR1 and CDR2: LGHNA and YNFKEQ. The CDR3 is made up of 13 amino acids.

The V gene is TRBV19, the J gene TRBJ2-7; with no DNA, the TCRdb D assignment of TRBD1 cannot be verified. CDR1 LNHDA and CDR2 SQIVND come from the germline V gene (reference sequence). This CDR3 has 14 residues. The CDR3 here is CASSMGQLTHEQYF.

The CDR3 spells CASSDPTGRNTEAFF. The chain joins TRBV25-1 to TRBJ1-1; TCRdb's D call, TRBD1, is unchecked because there is no DNA. The CDR3 has 15 amino acids. Germline V gene data show CDR1 as MGHDK and CDR2 as SYGVNS.

The chain carries TRBV6-2 or TRBV6-3 and TRBJ2-5; the D gene TCRdb calls, TRBD1, cannot be checked with no DNA. Germline lookup yields CDR1 MNHEY and CDR2 SVGEGT. The CDR3 spans 14 residues. The CDR3 sequence is CASRLLAGLETQYF.

This chain joins TRBV30 and TRBJ1-1; TCRdb's D gene call, TRBD1, goes unchecked for lack of DNA. The germline V gene has CDR1 GTSNPN and CDR2 SVGIG (reference sequence). The CDR3 loop spans 12 amino acids. The CDR3 protein is CAWSWLKGEAFF. The full variable domain, its missing parts supplied by reference TRBV30 and TRBJ1-1, is SQTIHQWPATLVQPVGSPLSLECTVEGTSNPNLYWYRQAAGRGLQLLFYSVGIGQISSEVPQNLSASRPQDRQFILSSKKLLLSDSGFYLCAWSWLKGEAFFGQGTRLTVV.

V usage is TRBV20-1 and J usage is TRBJ2-6. The CDR3 is 15 residues long. The germline V gene encodes CDR1 DFQATT and CDR2 SNEGSKA (reference sequence). CDR3 in amino acids: CSAYSKSSGANVLTF.

The genes are TRBV6-1 and TRBJ2-2; lacking DNA, the TRBD1 call made by TCRdb goes unchecked. Germline CDR1 is MNHNS and CDR2 is SASEGT. The length of the CDR3 is 16 residues. The CDR3 sequence is CASSDPVGQDPGELFF.

V and J are TRBV4-3 and TRBJ2-2. This CDR3 is built from 14 residues. Germline values: CDR1 LGHNA, CDR2 YSLEER. The CDR3 protein is CASSHEHGTGELFF.

The V gene is TRBV19, the J gene TRBJ2-2; there is no DNA to check the TCRdb D call of TRBD2. Germline CDR1 reads LNHDA; CDR2 reads SQIVND (reference sequence). CDR3 length: 14 amino acids. CDR3 protein: CASSRLPSIGELFF.

The chain joins TRBV21-1 to TRBJ2-1; there is no DNA to check the TCRdb D call of TRBD2. TRBV21-1 is deemed a pseudogene. This CDR3 contains 14 residues. The chain's CDR3 is CASRGLAGYNEQFF.

CDR3 region: CASSLVPENTEAFF. This chain links TRBV5-1 with TRBJ1-1. CDR3 length equals 14 residues. Germline CDR1 SGHRS, CDR2 YFSETQ.

This chain connects TRBV27 to TRBJ2-1; the TCRdb call, TRBD2, lacks DNA for checking. CDR1 and CDR2 from the germline V gene are MNHEY and SMNVEV (reference sequence). The CDR3 has 14 residues. The chain's CDR3 is CASRPGLAANEQFF.

The chain employs TRBV6-1 and TRBJ2-3; as DNA is missing, the TRBD1 call by TCRdb cannot be tested. Germline CDR1 MNHNS, CDR2 SASEGT. The CDR3 sequence is 14 residues long. The chain's CDR3 is CASLRDPGTDTQYF.

V and J are TRBV5-6 and TRBJ1-1. The germline gives CDR1 SGHDT, CDR2 YYEEEE. There are 12 residues in the CDR3. CDR3 sequence: CASSFSRTEAFF.

The chain employs TRBV18 and TRBJ2-3; checking the TCRdb D call of TRBD1 is not possible without DNA. Germline CDR1 KGHSH, CDR2 LQKENI. This CDR3 has 15 residues. The CDR3 protein is CASSNGQGTTDTQYF.

The V gene is TRBV5-1, the J gene TRBJ2-3. Germline loops: CDR1 SGHRS, CDR2 YFSETQ. There are 15 residues in the CDR3. The CDR3 loop is CASSFGQLSTDTQYF.